Presented here are 28 T cell receptor beta chains from one specimen sequenced in a study of CD8 T cells in Susac syndrome. Random hexamers were used to reverse transcribe 0.5 to 1 ug of RNA. Each CDR3 protein gets one entry after TCRdb re-called the immunoSEQ multiplex PCR reads with MiXCR. The sample shows about 180,000 distinct CDR3 sequences, 85% to 95% of them seen only once. Sequences were obtained from CD4+ T cells from PBMCs. The source of these receptors is a human donor with Susac syndrome.

The chain employs TRBV3-1 and TRBJ2-7; TRBD2 matches 8 bases. J was trimmed by 7 bases and V by 0 bases; bases with no gene match: 14. Germline values: CDR1 LGHDT, CDR2 YNNKEL (reference sequence). The length of the CDR3 is 17 residues. The CDR3 bases are TGTGCCAGCAGCCAAGATTTAGGCGGGAGGCCCTTGGGGGAGCAGTACTTC. Protein product: CASSQDLGGRPLGEQYF.

This clonotype showed up just once. CDR3 sequence reads: CASSLTSGDTDTQYF. The CDR3 bases are TGTGCCAGCAGTTTGACTAGCGGTGACACAGATACGCAGTATTTT. The genes are TRBV12-3 or TRBV12-4 and TRBJ2-3, with TRBD2 matching 9 bases. J gave up 2 bases and V 3 bases, and 3 bases lay outside the gene matches. This CDR3 contains 15 residues.

V usage is TRBV28 and J usage is TRBJ2-5; 12 bases fit TRBD2. CDR1 and CDR2 (germline): MDHEN, SYDVKM. Losses at the gene ends were 6 bases for V and 5 bases for J; bases not matched to a gene: 7. The CDR3 is 15 amino acids. The CDR3 coding sequence is TGTGCCAGCAGACCTGGACTAGCGGGACATGAGACCCAGTACTTC. Translated: CASRPGLAGHETQYF.

The CDR3 spells CASSYGEYTDTQYF. CDR3 nucleotide sequence: TGTGCCAGCAGTTACGGGGAATACACAGATACGCAGTATTTT. The chain links TRBV6-2 or TRBV6-3 to TRBJ2-3; D remains unclear. Per the germline V gene, CDR1 is MNHEY and CDR2 is SVGEGT. This CDR3 spans 14 amino acids. With 2 bases removed from V and 2 bases from J, the gap between germline ends came to 8 bases.

This clonotype was found once. The chain combines TRBV12-3 or TRBV12-4 with TRBJ2-7; D gene unclear. This CDR3 has 13 amino acids. Trimming removed 1 base from V and 0 bases from J, with 4 bases in between. DNA for the CDR3: TGTGCCAGCAGTTTAGGCATCTCCTACGAGCAGTACTTC. Its protein is CASSLGISYEQYF.

The chain's CDR3 is CASSFMGETQYF. CDR3 nucleotides: TGTGCCAGCAGCTTTATGGGGGAGACCCAGTACTTC. The rearrangement links TRBV5-6 to TRBJ2-5; no clear D gene. The CDR3 extends over 12 amino acids. The germline gives CDR1 SGHDT, CDR2 YYEEEE. V lost 2 bases, J lost 5 bases, and 7 bases lay in between.

V and J are TRBV7-2 and TRBJ2-1; TRBD1 agrees at 9 bases. V lost 5 bases, J lost 6 bases, and 11 bases stayed unmatched. This CDR3 contains 16 residues. Germline V gene data show CDR1 as SGHTA and CDR2 as FQGNSA. CDR3 bases: TGTGCCAGCAGCGCTCTAAGGACAGGGGTTGGCAATGAGCAGTTCTTC. Amino acids: CASSALRTGVGNEQFF.

The chain couples TRBV7-9 to TRBJ1-1; tentative D call: TRBD1 (6 bases). CDR1 and CDR2 (germline): SEHNR, FQNEAQ (reference sequence). V dropped 7 bases and J dropped 0 bases, with 15 bases sitting between them. The CDR3 has 15 amino acids. CDR3 nucleotides: TGTGCCAGCACCCCACTCGGGGGCATGAACACTGAAGCTTTCTTT. Protein sequence: CASTPLGGMNTEAFF.

The genes are TRBV6-5 and TRBJ1-2; D uncertain. This CDR3 has 11 amino acids. V dropped 8 bases and J dropped 10 bases, with 14 bases sitting between them. The germline V gene encodes CDR1 MNHEY and CDR2 SVGAGI. The CDR3 loop reads CASGERSDYTF. The DNA of the CDR3 is TGTGCCAGCGGTGAGAGGAGCGACTACACCTTC.

The CDR3 nucleotides are TGTGCCAGCAGTTTATGGGGCCCGACTAGTAAAAACATTCAGTACTTC. Encoded protein: CASSLWGPTSKNIQYF. J is TRBJ2-4 and V is TRBV12-3 or TRBV12-4, with a weak D call TRBD2 (6 bases). The CDR3 totals 16 residues. V was pared by 2 bases and J by 4 bases, with 15 bases between.

The V and J genes are TRBV6-6 and TRBJ2-2; D call uncertain. This CDR3 is 14 amino acids long. Germline V gene sequence: CDR1 MNHNY, CDR2 SVGAGI (reference sequence). Trimming took off 6 bases at V and 6 bases at J, with 14 bases between the two ends. The CDR3: CASRALTRSGELFF. The CDR3 DNA reads TGTGCCAGCAGAGCGCTTACAAGGTCCGGGGAGCTGTTTTTT.

This clonotype has just one count. The chain has TRBV6-5 and TRBJ1-1; D not certain. Deletions cut 6 bases from V and 0 bases from J, with 11 bases between. This CDR3 is built from 14 residues. The V gene's germline CDR1 is MNHEY and CDR2 SVGAGI. This chain's CDR3 is CASRNSLMNTEAFF. CDR3 bases: TGTGCCAGCAGAAACAGCTTAATGAACACTGAAGCTTTCTTT.

The chain employs TRBV4-3 and TRBJ2-3; 10 positions agree with TRBD2. Germline V gives CDR1 LGHNA, CDR2 YSLEER. With 0 bases clipped from V and 0 bases from J, the junction kept 12 bases outside the gene matches. The CDR3 spans 20 residues. CDR3 amino acids: CASSQDQLLSGRFSTDTQYF. CDR3 DNA sequence: TGCGCCAGCAGCCAAGACCAACTTCTTAGCGGGAGGTTTAGCACAGATACGCAGTATTTT.

The V gene is TRBV20-1, the J gene TRBJ1-1; D may be TRBD1 (6 bases). Trimming took 7 bases from V and 0 from J, leaving 9 bases between them. Germline loops: CDR1 DFQATT, CDR2 SNEGSKA (reference sequence). The CDR3 extends over 12 amino acids. DNA for the CDR3: TGCAGTGGGAACAGGGTGAACACTGAAGCTTTCTTT. This gives the protein CSGNRVNTEAFF.

This clonotype was seen more than once but under ten times. At one boundary the junction diverges from the germline segment, which might be a read error. The gene calls are TRBV5-1 and TRBJ1-5; D unresolved. The CDR3 loop spans 13 amino acids. In germline, CDR1 is SGHRS, CDR2 YFSETQ. The CDR3 DNA follows: TGTGCCAGCAGCTTGAGCAGCAATCAGCCCCAGCATTTT. It is translated as CASSLSSNQPQHF.

The gene calls are TRBV6-1 and TRBJ1-3; 7 nucleotides match TRBD1. CDR3 length equals 16 residues. Trimming removed 6 bases from V and 0 bases from J; junction bases left unmatched: 8. Germline V gene lookup returns CDR1 MNHNS and CDR2 SASEGT. CDR3 bases: TGTGCCAGCAGCCGTGACAGGGCTTCCTCTGGAAACACCATATATTTT. Its protein is CASSRDRASSGNTIYF.

The V gene is TRBV5-1, the J gene TRBJ1-5, with no clear D. CDR1 SGHRS and CDR2 YFSETQ come from the germline V gene. This CDR3 has 14 amino acids. The V end was cut by 4 bases, the J end by 0 bases, with 8 bases between. In nucleotides, the CDR3 is TGCGCCAGCAGCCCTACAGCTAGCAATCAGCCCCAGCATTTT. Translated: CASSPTASNQPQHF.

J is TRBJ2-5 and V is TRBV4-3; 10 nucleotides match TRBD2. This CDR3 has 16 amino acids. Germline V gene sequence: CDR1 LGHNA, CDR2 YSLEER. Unmatched junction bases numbered 5, after V lost 0 bases and J lost 4 bases. The CDR3 nucleotides read TGCGCCAGCAGCCAAGATCTAGCGGGAGATGGAGAGACCCAGTACTTC. Translating it yields CASSQDLAGDGETQYF.

This clonotype has only one observation. The chain links TRBV20-1 to TRBJ1-2; 9 bases align to TRBD1. Germline V CDR1 and CDR2: DFQATT, SNEGSKA (reference sequence). There are 13 residues in the CDR3. With 6 bases clipped from V and 6 bases from J, the junction kept 8 bases outside the gene matches. The CDR3 coding sequence is TGCAGTGCCGCCGGGACAGGGACCGATGGCTACACCTTC. It codes for CSAAGTGTDGYTF.

The chain uses TRBV5-1 and TRBJ2-2, with D perhaps TRBD2 (6 bases). The CDR3 is made up of 17 amino acids. V lost 0 bases and J lost 6, with 18 bases in between. CDR1 SGHRS and CDR2 YFSETQ come from the germline V gene. The CDR3 region has the DNA TGCGCCAGCAGCTTGGTTAGCGGACAAGGGCCCTCCGGGGAGCTGTTTTTT. This translates into CASSLVSGQGPSGELFF.

The chain links TRBV5-1 to TRBJ2-5; 9 bases agree with TRBD2. The junction had 5 bases not matched to a gene; V was cut back by 2 bases and J by 6 bases. CDR1 is SGHRS, CDR2 YFSETQ, per germline. There are 14 residues in the CDR3. The DNA of the CDR3 is TGCGCCAGCAGCTTAGGACTAGCGTTGAAGACCCAGTACTTC. This gives the protein CASSLGLALKTQYF.

This clonotype was detected once. The V gene is TRBV20-1, the J gene TRBJ2-5, with 7 bases lining up with TRBD1. Germline CDR1 and CDR2: DFQATT and SNEGSKA (reference sequence). The CDR3 contains 13 residues. V shed 3 bases and J 2 bases; nucleotides not matched to a gene: 3. CDR3 in amino acids: CSARWDSQETQYF. In nucleotides, the CDR3 is TGCAGTGCTAGGTGGGACAGTCAAGAGACCCAGTACTTC.

The chain has TRBV29-1 and TRBJ2-7, with 9 bases fitting TRBD1. J lost 4 bases, V lost 1 base, and 5 bases had no gene match. The CDR3 is made up of 14 amino acids. CDR1 SQVTM and CDR2 ANQGSEA come from the germline V gene. CDR3 region: CSVEVWTGEYEQYF. The CDR3 nucleotides read TGCAGCGTTGAAGTGTGGACAGGGGAGTACGAGCAGTACTTC.

The rearrangement joins TRBV9 to TRBJ2-1; D is undetermined. Germline CDR1 SGDLS, CDR2 YYNGEE. The V and J ends lost 0 bases and 10 bases respectively, with 11 bases between them. This CDR3 region has 13 residues. The CDR3 DNA is TGTGCCAGCAGCGTAGCCCGCGTCGAGGAGCAGTTCTTC. It encodes CASSVARVEEQFF.

The table lists this clonotype with a count of one. The J gene is TRBJ2-7, the V gene TRBV21-1; TRBD2, the table's D call, was not compared with the DNA. TRBV21-1 represents a pseudogene. The CDR3 covers 13 residues. The CDR3 is CARSGRGGHEQYF. Written as DNA, the CDR3 is TGTGCCAGATCCGGGAGGGGCGGGCACGAGCAGTACTTC.

The rearrangement links TRBV7-9 to TRBJ1-1, with D possibly matching TRBD1 (5 bases). The CDR3 is 14 amino acids. V was trimmed by 4 bases and J by 6 bases, leaving 15 bases between them. CDR1 and CDR2 from the germline V gene are SEHNR and FQNEAQ (reference sequence). This chain's CDR3 is CASSYERGWAEAFF. The CDR3 DNA is TGTGCCAGCAGCTATGAGAGGGGTTGGGCTGAAGCTTTCTTT. The full variable domain, in which reference TRBV7-9 and TRBJ1-1 provide the parts outside the CDR3, is DTGVSQNPRHKITKRGQNVTFRCDPISEHNRLYWYRQTLGQGPEFLTYFQNEAQLEKSRLLSDRFSAERPKGSFSTLEIQRTEQGDSAMYLCASSYERGWAEAFFGQGTRLTVV.

The chain combines TRBV5-8 with TRBJ1-2; TRBD1 aligns across 8 bases. Germline-derived CDR1 and CDR2 are SGHTS and YDEGEE. With 0 bases clipped from V and 3 bases from J, the junction kept 4 bases outside the gene matches. The CDR3 spans 15 residues. Here the CDR3 DNA reads TGTGCCAGCAGCTTGGGTGGACAGGGCCACTATGGCTACACCTTC. Its translation: CASSLGGQGHYGYTF.

The V call is TRBV6-5, the J call TRBJ2-7; D possibly uses TRBD1 or TRBD2 (6 bases each). Trimming pared 2 bases from V and 3 bases from J, leaving 17 bases between. CDR1 is MNHEY, CDR2 SVGAGI, per germline. The CDR3 spans 16 residues. This chain's CDR3 is CASSYRGGRNLYEQYF. The CDR3 nucleotides are TGTGCCAGCAGTTACAGAGGGGGGCGGAATCTCTACGAGCAGTACTTC.